The sequence of this T cell receptor beta chain was determined in a study of tumor-infiltrating lymphocytes in oesophageal squamous cell carcinoma listed by TCRdb under 2016. Libraries were constructed by PCR. The sequencer was an Illumina HiSeq 2000. TCRdb ran its own pipeline on the public reads, namely fastp trimming at Q25 and MiXCR clone calling, and kept in-frame beta chains. Entries that share a CDR3 protein sequence are merged under the most common genes and DNA. For this sample the table gives about 20,000 distinct CDR3 sequences, of which less than 45% were detected only once. The top ten clonotypes cover roughly 14% of the sample. About this clonotype: There is no known antigen for this receptor. Per-nucleotide qualities are absent, and no much larger clonotype sits a single base away.

The CDR3 spans 15 residues, from the cysteine through the phenylalanine. Kept here is only the CDR3 DNA, which spans 45 bases and is read in frame from base 1. V is shortened by 4 bases, J by 2 bases, and the region joining them spans 13 bases. CDR1 and CDR2 were assigned from the germline V gene as SGHTA and FQGTGA. The sample consisted of normal esophageal tissue next to the tumor. The sequence was obtained from a male donor with esophageal squamous cell carcinoma. The receptor chain draws on TRBV7-3 and TRBJ2-3, with TRBD1 tentatively as D gene (7 bases match). The nucleotide sequence reads as follows: TGTGCCAGCAGCTGGAGGGGGCGTATCACAGATACGCAGTATTTT. Translated, it reads CASSWRGRITDTQYF.